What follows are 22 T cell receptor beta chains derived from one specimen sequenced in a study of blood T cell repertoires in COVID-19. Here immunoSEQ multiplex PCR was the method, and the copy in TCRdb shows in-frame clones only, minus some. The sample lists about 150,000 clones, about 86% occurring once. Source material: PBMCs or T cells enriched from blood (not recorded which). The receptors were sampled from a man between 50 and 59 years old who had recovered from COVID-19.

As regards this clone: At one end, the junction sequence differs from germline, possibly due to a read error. CDR3 DNA: TGTGCTAGCAGCCCCCTTTACAGCACCGGCTCCTACAATGAGCAGTTCTTC. Translated, it gives CASSPLYSTGSYNEQFF. The J gene is TRBJ2-1, the V gene TRBV7-7; D unresolved. CDR1 SSHAT and CDR2 FNYEAQ come from the germline V gene (reference sequence). The CDR3 consists of 17 residues.

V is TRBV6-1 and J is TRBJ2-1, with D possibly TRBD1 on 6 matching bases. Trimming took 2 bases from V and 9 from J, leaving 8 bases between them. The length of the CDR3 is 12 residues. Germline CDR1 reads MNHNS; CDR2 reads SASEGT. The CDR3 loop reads CASSEIGGEQFF. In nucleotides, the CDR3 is TGTGCCAGCAGTGAAATAGGGGGTGAGCAGTTCTTC.

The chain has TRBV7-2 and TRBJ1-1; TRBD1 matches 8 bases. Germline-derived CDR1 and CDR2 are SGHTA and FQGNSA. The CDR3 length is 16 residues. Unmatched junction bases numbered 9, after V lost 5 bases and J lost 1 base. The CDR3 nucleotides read TGTGCCAGCAGCCAGTGGACAGGGATGGGGAACACTGAAGCTTTCTTT. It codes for CASSQWTGMGNTEAFF.

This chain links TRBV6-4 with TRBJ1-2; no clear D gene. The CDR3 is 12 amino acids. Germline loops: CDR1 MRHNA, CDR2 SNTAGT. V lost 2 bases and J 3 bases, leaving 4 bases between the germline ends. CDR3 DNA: TGTGCCAGCAGTGACGGAGACTATGGCTACACCTTC. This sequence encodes CASSDGDYGYTF.

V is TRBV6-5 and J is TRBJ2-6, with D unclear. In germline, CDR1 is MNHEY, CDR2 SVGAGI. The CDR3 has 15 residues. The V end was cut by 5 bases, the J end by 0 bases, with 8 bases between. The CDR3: CASSPGSSGANVLTF. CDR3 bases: TGTGCCAGCAGTCCGGGTAGCTCTGGGGCCAACGTCCTGACTTTC.

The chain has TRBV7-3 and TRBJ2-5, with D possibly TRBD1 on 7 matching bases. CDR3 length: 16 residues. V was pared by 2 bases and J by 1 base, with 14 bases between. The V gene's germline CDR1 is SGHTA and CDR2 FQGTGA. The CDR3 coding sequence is TGTGCCAGCAGCTTAGCCCCAGGGGGGCCCCAAGAGACCCAGTACTTC. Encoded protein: CASSLAPGGPQETQYF.

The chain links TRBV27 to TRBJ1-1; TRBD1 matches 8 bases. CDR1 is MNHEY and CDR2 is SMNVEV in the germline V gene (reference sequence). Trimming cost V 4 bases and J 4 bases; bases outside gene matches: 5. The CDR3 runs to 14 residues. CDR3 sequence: CASSSYRGSTEAFF. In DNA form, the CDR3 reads TGTGCCAGCAGTTCCTACAGGGGGAGCACTGAAGCTTTCTTT.

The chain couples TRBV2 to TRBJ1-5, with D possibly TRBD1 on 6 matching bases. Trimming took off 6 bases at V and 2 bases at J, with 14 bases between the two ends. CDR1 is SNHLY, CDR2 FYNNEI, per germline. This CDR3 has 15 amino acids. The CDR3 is CASSPNRAGNQPQHF. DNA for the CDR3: TGTGCCAGCAGCCCAAACAGGGCTGGCAATCAGCCCCAGCATTTT. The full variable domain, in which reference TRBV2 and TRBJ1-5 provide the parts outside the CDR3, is EPEVTQTPSHQVTQMGQEVILRCVPISNHLYFYWYRQILGQKVEFLVSFYNNEISEKSEIFDDQFSVERPDGSNFTLKIRSTKLEDSAMYFCASSPNRAGNQPQHFGDGTRLSIL.

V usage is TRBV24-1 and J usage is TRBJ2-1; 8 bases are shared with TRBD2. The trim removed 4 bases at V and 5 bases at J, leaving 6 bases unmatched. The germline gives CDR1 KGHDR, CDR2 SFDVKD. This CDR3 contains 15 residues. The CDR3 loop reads CATSDSSGGHNEQFF. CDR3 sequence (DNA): TGTGCCACCAGTGACTCGAGCGGGGGCCACAATGAGCAGTTCTTC.

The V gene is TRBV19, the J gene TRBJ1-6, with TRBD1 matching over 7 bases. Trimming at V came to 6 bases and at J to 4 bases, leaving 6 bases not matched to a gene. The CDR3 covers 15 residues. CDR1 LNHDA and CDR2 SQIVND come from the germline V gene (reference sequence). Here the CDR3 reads CASRTQGTYNSPLHF. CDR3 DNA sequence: TGTGCCAGTAGAACACAGGGGACTTATAATTCACCCCTCCACTTT.

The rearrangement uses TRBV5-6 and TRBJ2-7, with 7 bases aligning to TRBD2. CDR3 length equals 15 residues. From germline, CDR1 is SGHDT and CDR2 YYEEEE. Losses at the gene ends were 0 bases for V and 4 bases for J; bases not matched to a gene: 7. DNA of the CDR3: TGTGCCAGCAGCTTGGGCGGGAGAAGGCGGTACGAGCAGTACTTC. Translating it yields CASSLGGRRRYEQYF.

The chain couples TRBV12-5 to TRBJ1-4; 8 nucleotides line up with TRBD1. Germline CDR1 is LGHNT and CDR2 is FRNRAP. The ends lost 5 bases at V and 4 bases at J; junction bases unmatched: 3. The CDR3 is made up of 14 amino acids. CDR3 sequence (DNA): TGTGCTAGTGGTCCAGGGACAGGTAATGAAAAACTGTTTTTT. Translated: CASGPGTGNEKLFF.

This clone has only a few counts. The CDR3 bases are TGTGCCAGCTCGCTCACTAGCGGGGACTACAATGAGCAGTTCTTC. Protein product: CASSLTSGDYNEQFF. The chain couples TRBV18 to TRBJ2-1, with TRBD2 identical over 10 bases. CDR1 and CDR2 from the germline V gene are KGHSH and LQKENI. The CDR3 has 15 amino acids. V lost 6 bases, J lost 3 bases, and 5 bases stayed unmatched.

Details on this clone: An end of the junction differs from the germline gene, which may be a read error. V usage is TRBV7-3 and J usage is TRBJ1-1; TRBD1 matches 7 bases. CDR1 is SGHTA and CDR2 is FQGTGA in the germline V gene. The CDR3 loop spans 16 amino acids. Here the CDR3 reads CASSLKPTGLNTEAFF. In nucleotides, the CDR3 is TGTGCCAGCAGTTTAAAACCGACAGGGTTGAACACTGAAGCTTTCTTT.

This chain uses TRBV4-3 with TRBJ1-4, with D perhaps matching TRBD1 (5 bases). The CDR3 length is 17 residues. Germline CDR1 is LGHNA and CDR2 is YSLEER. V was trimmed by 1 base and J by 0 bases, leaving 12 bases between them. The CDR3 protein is CASSQGTGTATNEKLFF. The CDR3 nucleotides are TGCGCCAGCAGCCAAGGGACCGGGACTGCAACTAATGAAAAACTGTTTTTT.

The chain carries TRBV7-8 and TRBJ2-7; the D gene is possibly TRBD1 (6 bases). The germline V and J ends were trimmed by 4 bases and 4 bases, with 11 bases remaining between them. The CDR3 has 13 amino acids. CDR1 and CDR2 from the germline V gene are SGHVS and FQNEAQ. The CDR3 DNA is TGTGCCAGCAGCTCAACGCAGGGGTACGAGCAGTACTTC. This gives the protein CASSSTQGYEQYF.

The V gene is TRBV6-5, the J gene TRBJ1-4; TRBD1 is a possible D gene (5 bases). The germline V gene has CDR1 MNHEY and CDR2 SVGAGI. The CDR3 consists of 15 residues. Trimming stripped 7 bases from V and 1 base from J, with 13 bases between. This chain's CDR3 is CASTGAAGTNEKLFF. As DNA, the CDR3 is TGTGCCAGCACTGGGGCGGCTGGAACTAATGAAAAACTGTTTTTT.

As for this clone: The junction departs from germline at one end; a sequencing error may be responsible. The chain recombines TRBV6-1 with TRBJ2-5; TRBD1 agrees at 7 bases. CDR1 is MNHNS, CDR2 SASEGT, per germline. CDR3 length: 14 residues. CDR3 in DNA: TGTGCCAGCAGGGAAGGGGGCGCGGAGGAGACCCAGTACTTC. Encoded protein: CASREGGAEETQYF.

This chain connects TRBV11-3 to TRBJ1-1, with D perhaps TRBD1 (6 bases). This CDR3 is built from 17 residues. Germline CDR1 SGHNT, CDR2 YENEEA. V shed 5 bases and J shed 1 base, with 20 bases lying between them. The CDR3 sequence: CASSLLGGHGENTEAFF. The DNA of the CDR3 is TGTGCCAGCAGCCTACTGGGGGGGCACGGTGAGAACACTGAAGCTTTCTTT.

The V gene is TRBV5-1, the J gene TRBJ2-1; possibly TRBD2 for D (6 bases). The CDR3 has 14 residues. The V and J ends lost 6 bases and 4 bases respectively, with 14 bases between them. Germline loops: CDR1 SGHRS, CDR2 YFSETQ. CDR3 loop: CASTPGGGYNEQFF. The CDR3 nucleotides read TGCGCCAGCACACCGGGTGGAGGGTACAATGAGCAGTTCTTC.

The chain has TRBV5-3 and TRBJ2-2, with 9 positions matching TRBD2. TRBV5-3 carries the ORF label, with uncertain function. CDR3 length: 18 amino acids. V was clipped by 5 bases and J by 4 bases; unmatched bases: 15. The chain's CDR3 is CARSKGSGGPPVTGELFF. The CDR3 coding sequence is TGTGCCAGAAGTAAAGGGAGCGGGGGGCCCCCGGTCACCGGGGAGCTGTTTTTT.

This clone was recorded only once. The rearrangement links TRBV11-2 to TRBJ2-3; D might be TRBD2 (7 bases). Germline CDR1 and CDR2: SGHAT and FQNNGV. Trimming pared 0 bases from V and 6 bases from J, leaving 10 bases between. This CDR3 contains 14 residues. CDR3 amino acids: CASSLDWGGDTQYF. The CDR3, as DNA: TGTGCCAGCAGCTTAGATTGGGGGGGCGATACGCAGTATTTT.